Listed here are 27 T cell receptor beta chains from one sample, sequenced in a study of post-analysis software for immune sequencing data. General study points: Four to six TRBV segments (TRBV5-6, TRBV5-1 and TRBV20-1 among them) occurred more frequently in patients than in controls.

Antigens for these TCRs are unknown. Unique molecular identifiers featured in each of the TCR beta cDNA libraries. MiXCR, run by TCRdb on the PCR reads, gives a single entry per CDR3 protein. The data contain more than 500,000 distinct CDR3 sequences, roughly 34% of them singletons. Material for sequencing was blood. The receptors shown here come from a girl under 18 with multiple sclerosis.

V gene TRBV28 combines with J gene TRBJ1-5, with no clear D. V lost 2 bases and J 2 bases, leaving 10 bases between the germline ends. CDR3 length equals 15 residues. Germline V gene lookup returns CDR1 MDHEN and CDR2 SYDVKM. The CDR3 spells CASSLVGMGNQPQHF. As DNA, the CDR3 is TGTGCCAGCAGTTTAGTAGGGATGGGCAATCAGCCCCAGCATTTT.

This clonotype was detected only a few times. The chain has TRBV4-2 and TRBJ2-3; D ambiguous. This CDR3 region has 16 residues. Germline values: CDR1 LGHNA, CDR2 YNFKEQ. Trimming pared 0 bases from V and 1 base from J, leaving 11 bases between. DNA of the CDR3: TGTGCCAGCAGCCAAGAATCAGGAGAGGGCACAGATACGCAGTATTTT. Amino acid sequence: CASSQESGEGTDTQYF.

The rearrangement links TRBV10-3 to TRBJ2-7; D remains unclear. The germline V gene encodes CDR1 ENHRY and CDR2 SYGVKD. V was shortened by 0 bases and J by 0 bases, with 9 bases between the two germline ends. This CDR3 is 15 amino acids long. CDR3 bases: TGTGCCATCAGTGAGTCCGACTGGGACTCCTACGAGCAGTACTTC. Protein: CAISESDWDSYEQYF.

This clonotype was counted only a few times. The rearrangement links TRBV5-1 to TRBJ1-2, with unresolved D. V lost 2 bases and J lost 8, with 10 bases in between. This CDR3 spans 12 amino acids. Germline V gene data show CDR1 as SGHRS and CDR2 as YFSETQ. As DNA, the CDR3 is TGCGCCAGCAGCTTTAACAGATACGGCTACACCTTC. The encoded protein is CASSFNRYGYTF.

This clonotype was recorded a few times. CDR3 nucleotide sequence: TGTGCCAGCACCGTAGGGTCCCTCACAGATACGCAGTATTTT. Residues: CASTVGSLTDTQYF. The chain recombines TRBV6-1 with TRBJ2-3; D not resolved. Between the trimmed V and J ends, which lost 7 bases and 2 bases, there was a span of 13 bases. The germline V gene has CDR1 MNHNS and CDR2 SASEGT. The CDR3 is 14 residues long.

The chain is built from TRBV5-6 and TRBJ2-1; D remains ambiguous. From germline, CDR1 is SGHDT and CDR2 YYEEEE. Trimming cost V 2 bases and J 4 bases, with 10 bases left between them. The CDR3 sequence is 14 residues long. The CDR3 loop reads CASSFFAGYNEQFF. The CDR3, as DNA: TGTGCCAGCAGCTTTTTCGCTGGATACAATGAGCAGTTCTTC.

Only a few counts were recorded for this clonotype. J is TRBJ2-1 and V is TRBV25-1, with TRBD1 matching 7 bases. The CDR3 is 17 residues long. From germline, CDR1 is MGHDK and CDR2 SYGVNS. V trimming: 2 bases; J trimming: 0 bases; junction bases outside the gene matches: 7. The DNA for the CDR3 is TGTGCCAGCAGTGAAAAACGGACAGGAAGCTCCTACAATGAGCAGTTCTTC. It specifies CASSEKRTGSSYNEQFF.

V is TRBV6-4 and J is TRBJ1-2, with TRBD1 as a possible D gene (6 bases). The germline V and J ends were trimmed by 3 bases and 7 bases, with 15 bases remaining between them. This CDR3 has 14 amino acids. The germline gives CDR1 MRHNA, CDR2 SNTAGT. Written as DNA, the CDR3 is TGTGCCAGCAGTGAGTTGGCAGGGGTTTCTGGCTACACCTTC. Translating gives CASSELAGVSGYTF.

The chain joins TRBV20-1 to TRBJ2-1, with D possibly TRBD2 on 7 matching bases. The germline V gene encodes CDR1 DFQATT and CDR2 SNEGSKA (reference sequence). Trimming left V 3 bases short and J 3 bases short, with 12 bases between. The CDR3 has 14 residues. The CDR3 bases are TGCAGTGCTAGTACGGGGGGCTTCTACAATGAGCAGTTCTTC. The encoded protein is CSASTGGFYNEQFF.

This clonotype was seen only a few times. The rearrangement joins TRBV4-1 to TRBJ1-1, with D possibly matching TRBD1 (5 bases). Germline lookup yields CDR1 MGHRA and CDR2 YSYEKL. The CDR3 runs 15 residues. Deletions cut 2 bases from V and 6 bases from J, with 16 bases between. CDR3 region: CASSQQRTKGAEAFF. The CDR3 DNA follows: TGCGCCAGCAGCCAACAACGGACGAAAGGGGCTGAAGCTTTCTTT.

V gene TRBV2 combines with J gene TRBJ2-3; 12 bases fit TRBD1. V trimming: 6 bases; J trimming: 6 bases; junction bases outside the gene matches: 4. The germline CDR1 and CDR2 sequences are SNHLY and FYNNEI. The CDR3 runs to 14 residues. The CDR3 spells CASRGTGGVDTQYF. The DNA of the CDR3 is TGTGCCAGCAGGGGGACAGGGGGCGTTGATACGCAGTATTTT.

V usage is TRBV20-1 and J usage is TRBJ1-1; weak D call: TRBD1 (5 bases). Germline V gene lookup returns CDR1 DFQATT and CDR2 SNEGSKA (reference sequence). Deletions cut 6 bases from V and 4 bases from J, with 15 bases between. The CDR3 covers 13 residues. In DNA form, the CDR3 reads TGCAGTGCCGAGGGAGGGACGGGCACTGAAGCTTTCTTT. It specifies CSAEGGTGTEAFF.

This clonotype has more than one count but fewer than ten. This chain links TRBV7-9 with TRBJ2-1; 9 nucleotides match TRBD2. Germline CDR1 is SEHNR and CDR2 is FQNEAQ (reference sequence). The CDR3 loop spans 12 amino acids. Losses at the gene ends were 5 bases for V and 14 bases for J; bases not matched to a gene: 7. Here the CDR3 DNA reads TGTGCCAGCAGCCCGGGACTAGCCTCAAAGTTCTTC. As protein: CASSPGLASKFF.

The J gene is TRBJ2-3, the V gene TRBV5-4; D not resolved. Germline CDR1 is SGHNT and CDR2 is YYREEE (reference sequence). V gave up 4 bases and J gave up 5 bases, with 17 bases separating them. The CDR3 totals 15 residues. The CDR3 nucleotides read TGTGCCAGCAGCGCCACCGGTAGGCAAGTAGATACGCAGTATTTT. This translates into CASSATGRQVDTQYF.

A few counts support this clonotype. The chain has TRBV19 and TRBJ2-7; D is undetermined. Trimming cost V 6 bases and J 5 bases, with 14 bases left between them. Germline CDR1 and CDR2: LNHDA and SQIVND (reference sequence). The CDR3 contains 13 residues. The DNA for the CDR3 is TGTGCCAGTAGAGGGCAGACCTTCCACGAGCAGTACTTC. Translating gives CASRGQTFHEQYF.

CDR3 nucleotides: TGTGCCAGCTTACGAAGGGGAGGCTACACCTTC. This translates into CASLRRGGYTF. The J gene is TRBJ1-2, the V gene TRBV12-3 or TRBV12-4, with a possible D match to TRBD1 (5 bases). The CDR3 runs 11 residues. Trimming removed 8 bases at V and 8 bases at J, with 12 bases between.

This clonotype was found a few times. The V and J genes are TRBV2 and TRBJ2-1; unclear D gene. This CDR3 is built from 15 residues. The V end was cut by 3 bases, the J end by 0 bases, with 9 bases between. The germline V gene has CDR1 SNHLY and CDR2 FYNNEI. CDR3 loop: CASSEDAASYNEQFF. For the CDR3, the DNA is TGTGCCAGCAGTGAGGACGCGGCCTCCTACAATGAGCAGTTCTTC.

The chain joins TRBV7-2 to TRBJ1-6, with D possibly matching TRBD1 (5 bases). The CDR3 has 16 residues. The ends were cut back, 5 bases at V and 6 bases at J, with 17 bases in the middle. From germline, CDR1 is SGHTA and CDR2 FQGNSA. CDR3 coding DNA: TGTGCCAGCAGCCTCCTATCGCAGGGAAGTAATTCACCCCTCCACTTT. This sequence encodes CASSLLSQGSNSPLHF.

The rearrangement links TRBV24-1 to TRBJ2-1; D is undetermined. Deletions cut 4 bases from V and 7 bases from J, with 7 bases between. CDR1 and CDR2 (germline): KGHDR, SFDVKD. The CDR3 contains 12 residues. The CDR3 DNA is TGTGCCACCAGTGACCCAGTTAATGAGCAGTTCTTC. Protein sequence: CATSDPVNEQFF.

This clonotype has only a few counts. V usage is TRBV10-2 and J usage is TRBJ1-6; D is uncertain. The CDR3 has 13 residues. Germline CDR1 and CDR2: WSHSY and SAAADI. V was cut by 3 bases and J by 6 bases, with 6 bases left in between. The DNA of the CDR3 is TGCGCCAGCAGTGAAGGCAGTAATTCACCCCTCCACTTT. This encodes CASSEGSNSPLHF.

The chain joins TRBV9 to TRBJ2-2, with TRBD2 as a possible D gene (5 bases). Germline assignment: CDR1 SGDLS and CDR2 YYNGEE. The V and J ends lost 3 bases and 6 bases respectively, with 9 bases between them. The CDR3 has 13 residues. The chain's CDR3 is CASSGSAPGELFF. The CDR3, as DNA: TGTGCCAGCAGCGGTAGCGCGCCCGGGGAGCTGTTTTTT.

In its sample, this clonotype was seen many times. This sequence joins TRBV4-1 and TRBJ2-5, with D possibly being TRBD1 (5 bases). The CDR3 loop spans 14 amino acids. The germline CDR1 and CDR2 sequences are MGHRA and YSYEKL. V shed 4 bases and J shed 5 bases, with 14 bases lying between them. CDR3: CASSPQPGLETQYF. The CDR3 DNA reads as TGCGCCAGCAGCCCCCAGCCAGGGCTCGAGACCCAGTACTTC.

V and J are TRBV11-2 and TRBJ2-2; possibly TRBD2 for D (5 bases). V was cut by 11 bases and J by 0 bases, with 7 bases left in between. This CDR3 region has 12 residues. Germline CDR1 reads SGHAT; CDR2 reads FQNNGV. The CDR3 DNA sequence: TGTGCCGGAGGATCGAACACCGGGGAGCTGTTTTTT. Residues: CAGGSNTGELFF.

The table lists this clonotype with a few counts. The V gene is TRBV27, the J gene TRBJ2-3; no clear D gene. Trimming shortened V by 0 bases and J by 2 bases, and 9 bases separated the two germline ends. The germline CDR1 and CDR2 sequences are MNHEY and SMNVEV (reference sequence). The CDR3 has 15 residues. CDR3 region: CASSLSSQITDTQYF. In DNA, the CDR3 is TGTGCCAGCAGTTTATCGAGCCAGATCACAGATACGCAGTATTTT.

This clonotype came up once. The V and J genes are TRBV10-3 and TRBJ1-6; D gene uncertain. CDR3 length equals 16 residues. The V end was cut by 3 bases, the J end by 0 bases, with 9 bases between. Germline CDR1 and CDR2: ENHRY and SYGVKD. In DNA form, the CDR3 reads TGTGCCATCAGTGATGGTGTAAGCTCCTATAATTCACCCCTCCACTTT. Encoded protein: CAISDGVSSYNSPLHF.

The DNA for the CDR3 is TGTGCCAGCCGCCTCGACACGGCCTCTGAAGCTTTCTTT. This encodes CASRLDTASEAFF. The gene calls are TRBV7-6 and TRBJ1-1; D unresolved. CDR3 length equals 13 residues. Trimming stripped 8 bases from V and 6 bases from J, with 16 bases between. Germline lookup yields CDR1 SGHVS and CDR2 FNYEAQ.

This chain uses TRBV3-1 with TRBJ2-4, with TRBD2 matching over 16 bases. The CDR3 has 16 amino acids. Germline CDR1 and CDR2: LGHDT and YNNKEL (reference sequence). Trimming took 3 bases from V and 13 from J; bases not matched to a gene: 9. The CDR3 region is CASSHRGLAGGNEQYF. Written as DNA, the CDR3 is TGTGCCAGCAGCCACCGGGGACTAGCGGGGGGGAATGAGCAGTACTTC.